One T cell receptor beta chain is described in this entry. Trimming shortened V by 3 bases and J by 4 bases, and 16 bases separated the two germline ends. CDR1 and CDR2 (germline): MRHNA, SNTAGT. CDR3 length: 16 residues. The sample belongs to a study of cytomegalovirus exposure and HLA in healthy donors. With 60 Vbeta and 13 Jbeta primers, the PCR was carried out. Generated by immunoSEQ multiplex PCR, the TCRdb table keeps only in-frame clones and is missing some. The sample table includes 150,000 to 200,000 clones. This sequence joins TRBV6-4 and TRBJ2-1; TRBD1 might be the D (6 bases). Input material: PBMCs. The clonotype comes from a man aged 25 to 40 in good health and CMV-seronegative. CDR3 region: CASSDSTAGAYNEQFF. The CDR3 region has the DNA TGTGCCAGCAGTGATTCTACGGCAGGGGCGTACAATGAGCAGTTCTTC.